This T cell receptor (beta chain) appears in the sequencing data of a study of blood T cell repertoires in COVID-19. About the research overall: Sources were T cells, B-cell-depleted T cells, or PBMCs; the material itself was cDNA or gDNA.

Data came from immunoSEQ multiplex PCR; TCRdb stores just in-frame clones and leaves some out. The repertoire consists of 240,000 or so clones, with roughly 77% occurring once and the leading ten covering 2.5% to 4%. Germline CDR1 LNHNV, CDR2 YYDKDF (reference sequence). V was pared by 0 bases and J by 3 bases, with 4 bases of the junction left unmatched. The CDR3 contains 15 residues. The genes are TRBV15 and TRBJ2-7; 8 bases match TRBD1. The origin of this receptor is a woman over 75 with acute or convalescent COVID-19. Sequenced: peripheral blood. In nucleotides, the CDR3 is TGTGCCACCAGCAGAGATGACAGGGGATTCTACGAGCAGTACTTC. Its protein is CATSRDDRGFYEQYF.